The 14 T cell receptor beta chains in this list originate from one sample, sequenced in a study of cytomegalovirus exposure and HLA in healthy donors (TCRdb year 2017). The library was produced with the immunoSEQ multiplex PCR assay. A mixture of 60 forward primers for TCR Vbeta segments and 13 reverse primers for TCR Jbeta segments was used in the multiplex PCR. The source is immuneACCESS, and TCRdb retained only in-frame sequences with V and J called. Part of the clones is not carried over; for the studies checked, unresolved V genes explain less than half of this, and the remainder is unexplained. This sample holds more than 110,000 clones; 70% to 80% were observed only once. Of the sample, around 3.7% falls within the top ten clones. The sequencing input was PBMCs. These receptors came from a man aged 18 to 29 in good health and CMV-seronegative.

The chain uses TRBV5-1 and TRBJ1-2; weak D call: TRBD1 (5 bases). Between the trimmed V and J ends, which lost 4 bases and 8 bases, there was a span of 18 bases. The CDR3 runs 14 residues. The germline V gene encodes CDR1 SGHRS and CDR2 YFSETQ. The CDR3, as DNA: TGCGCCAGCAGCCTGGCCCTTCAAGGGGCAGGCTACACCTTC. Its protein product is CASSLALQGAGYTF. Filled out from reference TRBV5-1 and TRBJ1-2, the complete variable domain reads KAGVTQTPRYLIKTRGQQVTLSCSPISGHRSVSWYQQTPGQGLQFLFEYFSETQRNKGNFPGRFSGRQFSNSRSEMNVSTLELGDSALYLCASSLALQGAGYTFGSGTRLTVV.

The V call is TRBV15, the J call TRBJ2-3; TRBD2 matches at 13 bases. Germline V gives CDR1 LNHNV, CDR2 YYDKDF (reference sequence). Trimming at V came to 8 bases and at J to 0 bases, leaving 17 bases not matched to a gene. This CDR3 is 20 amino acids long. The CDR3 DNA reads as TGTGCCACCGCCGACCCCAATGGACTAGCGGGGGCAACTAGCACAGATACGCAGTATTTT. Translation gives CATADPNGLAGATSTDTQYF.

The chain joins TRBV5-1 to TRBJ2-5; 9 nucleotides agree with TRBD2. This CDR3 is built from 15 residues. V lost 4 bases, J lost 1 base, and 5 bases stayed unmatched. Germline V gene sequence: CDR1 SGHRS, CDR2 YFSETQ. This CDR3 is CASSIPLAGQETQYF. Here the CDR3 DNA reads TGCGCCAGCAGCATACCACTAGCGGGCCAAGAGACCCAGTACTTC.

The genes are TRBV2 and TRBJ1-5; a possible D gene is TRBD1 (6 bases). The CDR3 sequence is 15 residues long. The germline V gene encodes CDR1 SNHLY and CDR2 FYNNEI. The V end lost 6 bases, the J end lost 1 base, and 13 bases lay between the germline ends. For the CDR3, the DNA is TGTGCCAGCAGGAGACAGGTAAAGAGCAATCAGCCCCAGCATTTT. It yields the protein CASRRQVKSNQPQHF.

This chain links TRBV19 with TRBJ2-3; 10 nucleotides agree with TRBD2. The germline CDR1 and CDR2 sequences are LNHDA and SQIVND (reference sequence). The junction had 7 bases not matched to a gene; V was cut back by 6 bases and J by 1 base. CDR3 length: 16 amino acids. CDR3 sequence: CASSRALAGGTDTQYF. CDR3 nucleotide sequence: TGTGCCAGTAGCCGAGCCCTAGCGGGAGGCACAGATACGCAGTATTTT.

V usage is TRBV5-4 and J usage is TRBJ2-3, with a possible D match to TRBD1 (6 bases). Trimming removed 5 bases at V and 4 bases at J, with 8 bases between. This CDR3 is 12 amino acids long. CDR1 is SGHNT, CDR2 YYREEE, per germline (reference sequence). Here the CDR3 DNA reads TGTGCCAGCAGGGACAGCCCAGATACGCAGTATTTT. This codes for CASRDSPDTQYF.

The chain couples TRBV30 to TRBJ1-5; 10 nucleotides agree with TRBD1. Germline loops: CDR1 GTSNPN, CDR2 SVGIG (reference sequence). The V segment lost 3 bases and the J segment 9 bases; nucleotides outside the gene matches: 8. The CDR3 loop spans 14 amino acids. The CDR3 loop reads CAWSFRDRGGPQHF. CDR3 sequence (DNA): TGTGCCTGGAGCTTCCGGGACAGGGGTGGGCCCCAGCATTTT.

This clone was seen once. The CDR3 nucleotides read TGTGCCAGCAGTGATCTCTCCGCGGGGGGGACCGCAGAGACCCAGTACTTC. It translates to CASSDLSAGGTAETQYF. J is TRBJ2-5 and V is TRBV25-1; 9 bases fit TRBD2. From germline, CDR1 is MGHDK and CDR2 SYGVNS. With 3 bases clipped from V and 4 bases from J, the junction kept 12 bases outside the gene matches. The CDR3 sequence is 17 residues long.

The CDR3 region has the DNA TGTGCCGCGGGACTAGCGGGCACAGATACGCAGTATTTT. Protein product: CAAGLAGTDTQYF. The V gene is TRBV6-5, the J gene TRBJ2-3, with 11 bases aligning to TRBD2. J was trimmed by 1 base and V by 11 bases; bases with no gene match: 2. Germline V lookup: CDR1 MNHEY, CDR2 SVGAGI. The CDR3 sequence is 13 residues long.

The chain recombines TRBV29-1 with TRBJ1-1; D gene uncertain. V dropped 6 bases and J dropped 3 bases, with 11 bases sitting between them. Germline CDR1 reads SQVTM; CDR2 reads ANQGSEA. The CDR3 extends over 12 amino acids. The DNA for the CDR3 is TGCAGCGTGGTACAGAGCTACACTGAAGCTTTCTTT. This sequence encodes CSVVQSYTEAFF. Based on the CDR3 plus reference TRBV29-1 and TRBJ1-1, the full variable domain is SAVISQKPSRDICQRGTSLTIQCQVDSQVTMMFWYRQQPGQSLTLIATANQGSEATYESGFVIDKFPISRPNLTFSTLTVSNMSPEDSSIYLCSVVQSYTEAFFGQGTRLTVV.

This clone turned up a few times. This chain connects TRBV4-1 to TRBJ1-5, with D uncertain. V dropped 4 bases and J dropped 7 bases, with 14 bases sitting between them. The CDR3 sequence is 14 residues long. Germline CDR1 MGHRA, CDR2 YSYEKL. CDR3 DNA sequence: TGCGCCAGCAGCCTACACTCGGAGTCGCAGCCCCAGCATTTT. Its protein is CASSLHSESQPQHF.

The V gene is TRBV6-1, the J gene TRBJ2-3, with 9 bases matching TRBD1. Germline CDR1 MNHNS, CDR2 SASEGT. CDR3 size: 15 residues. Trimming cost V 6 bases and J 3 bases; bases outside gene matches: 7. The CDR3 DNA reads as TGTGCCAGCAGGGGGACAGGGTGGCGGACAGATACGCAGTATTTT. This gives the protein CASRGTGWRTDTQYF.

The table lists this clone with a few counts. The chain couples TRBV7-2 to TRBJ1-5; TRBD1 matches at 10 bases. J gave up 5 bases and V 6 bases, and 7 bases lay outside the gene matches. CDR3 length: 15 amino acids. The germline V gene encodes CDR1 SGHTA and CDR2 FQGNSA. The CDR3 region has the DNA TGTGCCAGCAGTACTGGACAGGGGGGTGATCAGCCCCAGCATTTT. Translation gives CASSTGQGGDQPQHF.

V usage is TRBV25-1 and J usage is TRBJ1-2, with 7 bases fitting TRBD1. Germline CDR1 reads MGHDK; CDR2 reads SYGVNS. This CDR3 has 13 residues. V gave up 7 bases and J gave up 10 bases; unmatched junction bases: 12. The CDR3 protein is CASTRGWTLPYTF. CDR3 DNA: TGTGCCAGCACCAGGGGGTGGACCTTACCCTACACCTTC.